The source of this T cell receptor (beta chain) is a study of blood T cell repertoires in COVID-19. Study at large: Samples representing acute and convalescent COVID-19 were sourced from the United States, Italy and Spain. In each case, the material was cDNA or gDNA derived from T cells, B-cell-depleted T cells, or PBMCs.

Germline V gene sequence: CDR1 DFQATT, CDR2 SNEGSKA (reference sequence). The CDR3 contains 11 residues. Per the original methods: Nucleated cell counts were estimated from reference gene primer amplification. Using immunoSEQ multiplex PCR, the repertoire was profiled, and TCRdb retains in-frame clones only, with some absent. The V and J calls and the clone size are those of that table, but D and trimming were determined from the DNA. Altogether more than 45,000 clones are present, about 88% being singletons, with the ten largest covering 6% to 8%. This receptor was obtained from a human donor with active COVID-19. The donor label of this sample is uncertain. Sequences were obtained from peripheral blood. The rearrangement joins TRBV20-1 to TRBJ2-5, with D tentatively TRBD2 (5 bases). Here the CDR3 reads CSLWSGETQYF. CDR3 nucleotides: TGCAGCTTGTGGAGCGGAGAGACCCAGTACTTC.